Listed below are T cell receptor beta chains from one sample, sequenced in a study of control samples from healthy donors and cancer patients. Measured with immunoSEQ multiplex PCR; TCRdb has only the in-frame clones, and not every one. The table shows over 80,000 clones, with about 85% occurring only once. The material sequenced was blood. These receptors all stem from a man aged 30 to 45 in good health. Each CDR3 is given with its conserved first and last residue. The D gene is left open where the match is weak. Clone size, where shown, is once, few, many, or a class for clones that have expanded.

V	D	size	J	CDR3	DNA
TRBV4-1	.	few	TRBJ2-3	CASSQAGSGTQYF	TGCGCCAGCAGCCAGGCAGGGAGCGGTACGCAGTATTTT
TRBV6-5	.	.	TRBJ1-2	CASRLTGGYGYTF	TGTGCCAGCAGGCTGACAGGAGGGTATGGCTACACCTTC
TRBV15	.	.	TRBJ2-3	CATRSGGQGTDTQYF	TGTGCCACCCGTTCTGGGGGGCAGGGCACAGATACGCAGTATTTT
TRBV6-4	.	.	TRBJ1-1	CASSDGVENTEAFF	TGTGCCAGCAGTGATGGAGTCGAGAACACTGAAGCTTTCTTT
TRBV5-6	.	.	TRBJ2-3	CASDAGGTDTQYF	TGTGCCTCCGACGCAGGGGGCACAGATACGCAGTATTTT
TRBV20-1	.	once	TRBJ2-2	CSASKVTDTNTGELFF	TGCAGTGCTAGTAAGGTGACAGACACGAACACCGGGGAGCTGTTTTTT
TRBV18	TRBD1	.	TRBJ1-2	CASSLDRAGYTF	TGTGCCAGCTCACTAGACAGGGCCGGCTACACCTTC
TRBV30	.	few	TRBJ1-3	CAWEQGDWNTIYF	TGTGCCTGGGAACAGGGCGATTGGAACACCATATATTTT
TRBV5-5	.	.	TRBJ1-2	CASSRTEGEVYGYTF	TGTGCCAGCAGCCGTACGGAGGGGGAGGTCTATGGCTACACCTTC
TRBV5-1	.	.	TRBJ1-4	CASRPLIGGTANEKLFF	TGCGCCAGCCGACCGTTAATCGGGGGTACGGCTAATGAAAAACTGTTTTTT
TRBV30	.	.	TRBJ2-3	CAWSGLYSTDTQYF	TGTGCCTGGAGTGGGCTGTATAGCACAGATACGCAGTATTTT
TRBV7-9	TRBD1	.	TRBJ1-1	CASSRGQGEQAFF	TGTGCCAGCAGCCGTGGACAGGGGGAACAGGCTTTCTTT
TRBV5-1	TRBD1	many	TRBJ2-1	CASSVQGNEQFF	TGCGCCAGCAGCGTACAGGGGAATGAGCAGTTCTTC
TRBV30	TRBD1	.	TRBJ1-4	CALQGAAEKLFF	TGTGCCTTACAGGGGGCGGCGGAAAAACTGTTTTTT
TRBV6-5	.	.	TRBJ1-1	CASSFYRATEAFF	TGTGCCAGCAGTTTTTACAGGGCGACTGAAGCTTTCTTT
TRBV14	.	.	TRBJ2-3	CASSPRGVATDTQYF	TGTGCCAGCAGCCCCCGGGGAGTAGCCACAGATACGCAGTATTTT
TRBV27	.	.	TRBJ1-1	CASSSPPGLRNTEAFF	TGTGCCAGCAGTTCCCCCCCGGGACTTAGGAACACTGAAGCTTTCTTT
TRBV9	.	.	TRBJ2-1	CASSGIPEEQFF	TGTGCCAGCAGCGGTATCCCGGAGGAGCAGTTCTTC
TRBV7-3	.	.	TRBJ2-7	CASSLSGGVSYEQYF	TGTGCCAGCAGCTTAAGTGGGGGAGTATCCTACGAGCAGTACTTC
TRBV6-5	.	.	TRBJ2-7	CASRAPGNFYEQYF	TGTGCCAGCAGGGCCCCCGGGAACTTCTACGAGCAGTACTTC
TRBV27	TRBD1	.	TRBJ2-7	CASSARTGTVSYEQYF	TGTGCCAGCAGTGCCCGAACCGGGACAGTATCTTACGAGCAGTACTTC
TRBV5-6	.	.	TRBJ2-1	CASSLVSYNEQFF	TGTGCCAGCAGCTTGGTCAGCTACAATGAGCAGTTCTTC
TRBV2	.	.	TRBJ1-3	CASSEFGNTIYF	TGTGCCAGCAGTGAATTCGGAAACACCATATATTTT
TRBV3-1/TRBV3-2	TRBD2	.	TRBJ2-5	CASSQGGGGRETQYF	TGTGCCAGCAGCCAAGGGGGCGGGGGGCGAGAGACCCAGTACTTC
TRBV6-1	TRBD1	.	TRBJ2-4	CASSEMGQQKNIQYF	TGTGCCAGCAGTGAAATGGGACAGCAGAAAAACATTCAGTACTTC
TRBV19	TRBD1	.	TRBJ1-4	CASSSGQGGTEKLFF	TGTGCCAGTAGTTCCGGACAGGGCGGAACTGAAAAACTGTTTTTT
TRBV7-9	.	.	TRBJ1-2	CASSYTGRPGDGYTF	TGTGCCAGCAGCTATACGGGACGTCCGGGGGATGGCTACACCTTC
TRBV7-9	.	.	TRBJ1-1	CASTLGPGHTEAFF	TGTGCCAGCACCCTGGGGCCCGGTCACACTGAAGCTTTCTTT
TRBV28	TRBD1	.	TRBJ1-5	CASSDRDQPQHF	TGTGCCAGCAGTGACAGGGACCAGCCCCAGCATTTT
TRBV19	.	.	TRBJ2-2	CASSMSQGPTGELFF	TGTGCCAGTAGTATGTCTCAGGGCCCCACCGGGGAGCTGTTTTTT
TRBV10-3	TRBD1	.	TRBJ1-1	CAITRQGLNTEAFF	TGTGCCATCACGCGACAGGGGTTAAATACTGAAGCTTTCTTT
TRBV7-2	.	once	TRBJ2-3	CASSLNHVGDLTQYF	TGTGCCAGCAGCCTTAATCACGTAGGGGATCTTACGCAGTATTTT
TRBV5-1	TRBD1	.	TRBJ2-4	CASSLGDRELDIQYF	TGCGCCAGCAGCTTGGGGGACAGGGAATTGGACATTCAGTACTTC
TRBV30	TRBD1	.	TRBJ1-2	CAWSKGAPNYGYTF	TGTGCCTGGAGTAAGGGGGCTCCTAACTATGGCTACACCTTC
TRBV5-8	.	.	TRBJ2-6	CASSLVRTGANVLTF	TGTGCCAGCAGCTTGGTCAGGACCGGGGCCAACGTCCTGACTTTC
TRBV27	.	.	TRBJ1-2	CALTPTLGYTF	TGTGCCCTCACCCCCACTTTGGGCTACACCTTC
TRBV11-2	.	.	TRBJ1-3	CASSRGAGTGNTIYF	TGTGCCAGCAGCCGAGGTGCGGGGACTGGAAACACCATATATTTT
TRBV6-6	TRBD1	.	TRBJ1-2	CASSYPWTGNGYTF	TGTGCCAGCAGTTACCCGTGGACAGGGAACGGCTACACCTTC
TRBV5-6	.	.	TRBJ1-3	CASSSWSRVLDTIYF	TGTGCCAGCAGCTCGTGGTCTAGGGTCCTTGACACCATATATTTT
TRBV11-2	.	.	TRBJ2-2	CASSLERTTGELFF	TGTGCCAGCAGCTTAGAGCGAACAACCGGGGAGCTGTTTTTT
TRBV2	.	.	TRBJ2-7	CASSEEGGKNYEQYF	TGTGCCAGCAGTGAAGAGGGCGGGAAGAACTACGAGCAGTACTTC
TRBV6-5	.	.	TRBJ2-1	CASTGESSSYNEQFF	TGTGCCAGCACCGGGGAGTCGAGCTCCTACAATGAGCAGTTCTTC
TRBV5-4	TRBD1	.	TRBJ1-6	CASSEQGSYNSPLHF	TGTGCCAGCAGCGAACAGGGGTCCTATAATTCACCCCTCCACTTT
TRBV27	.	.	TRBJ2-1	CASMEGLPYNEQFF	TGTGCCAGCATGGAGGGGTTACCCTACAATGAGCAGTTCTTC
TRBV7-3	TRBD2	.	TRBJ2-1	CASSLIGGNEQFF	TGTGCCAGCAGCTTAATCGGGGGGAATGAGCAGTTCTTC
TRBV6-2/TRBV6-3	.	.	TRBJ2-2	CASSYWQNTGELFF	TGTGCCAGCAGTTATTGGCAGAACACCGGGGAGCTGTTTTTT
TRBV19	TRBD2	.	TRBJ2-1	CASSPSGGLGYNEQFF	TGTGCCAGTAGTCCCTCGGGGGGACTAGGTTACAATGAGCAGTTCTTC
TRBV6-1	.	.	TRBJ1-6	CASSEIWNRDNSPLHF	TGTGCCAGCAGTGAGATCTGGAACAGGGATAATTCACCCCTCCACTTT